This T cell receptor (beta chain) was recorded in a study of beta chain features in type 1 diabetes. The study, taken as a whole, reports: Patients with Type 1 diabetes showed moderately but significantly shorter TCRB CDR3s in all four CD4+ subsets. Here, the possible influence of HLA type (on TCRB rearrangement) remained unresolved.

The entirety of the isolated RNA underwent reverse transcription, so expressed TCRB transcripts were sequenced. TCRdb's table, derived via immunoSEQ multiplex PCR, lists solely in-frame clones and lacks some. In the table there are roughly 340,000 clones, approximately 12% of which are singletons. The length of the CDR3 is 16 residues. With respect to this clone: Its antigen is unknown.

Sequencing was done on a sample of naive CD4+ T cells from blood. The chain recombines TRBV21-1 with TRBJ2-7; the table gives TRBD2 as D, unverified against the DNA. TRBV21-1 is flagged as a pseudogene. The source of this sequence is a woman younger than 30 with type 1 diabetes. Here the CDR3 reads CASSKGRALAEGEQYV. CDR3 DNA: TGTGCCAGCAGCAAAGGAAGGGCCTTAGCGGAGGGCGAGCAGTACGTC.